This T cell receptor beta chain is drawn from a study of cytomegalovirus exposure and HLA in healthy donors. The data were produced by immunoSEQ multiplex PCR, yet TCRdb's version contains in-frame clones alone and is incomplete. The profile shows 220,000 or so clones, approximately 88% of them singletons. CDR1 and CDR2 from the germline V gene are SQVTM and ANQGSEA. The CDR3 has 13 residues. J gave up 4 bases and V 4 bases, and 4 bases lay outside the gene matches. The sequenced material came from PBMCs. This receptor was identified in a woman in her twenties or thirties in good health and CMV-seropositive. The V gene is TRBV29-1, the J gene TRBJ2-7, with TRBD1 identical over 10 bases. The CDR3 DNA reads TGCAGCGTTGGGGACAGGGGCAGGTACGAGCAGTACTTC. Amino acids: CSVGDRGRYEQYF.